These T cell receptor beta chains were read from a single sample in a study of beta chain features in type 1 diabetes. Assay: immunoSEQ multiplex PCR; the TCRdb copy retains only in-frame clones and omits some. The table shows some 240,000 clones, with roughly 17% occurring only once. The sample taken for sequencing was naive CD4+ T cells from blood. The receptors derive from a man under 40 with type 1 diabetes. Each CDR3 is given with its conserved first and last residue. The D gene is left open where the match is weak. Expanded clones get a size class; other rows say once, few or many, or leave the size out.

TRBJ2-1 | TRBV6-4 | NA | few | 12 | TGTGCCAGCAGTGGACTAGTGAATGAGCAGTTCTTC | CASSGLVNEQFF
TRBJ1-1 | TRBV7-2 | TRBD1 | NA | 14 | TGTGCCAGCAGCTTCGACAGGGTGAACACTGAAGCTTTCTTT | CASSFDRVNTEAFF
TRBJ2-3 | TRBV7-2 | NA | few | 11 | TGTGCCAGCAGGGCTACAGATACGCAGTATTTT | CASRATDTQYF
TRBJ2-2 | TRBV11-2 | NA | once | 14 | TGTGCCAGCAGCTCCCGTTGGGACCCCGGGGAGCTGTTTTTT | CASSSRWDPGELFF
TRBJ1-1 | TRBV29-1 | TRBD1 | few | 14 | TGCAGCGGGACCCGGGACAGGGTAGTCACTGAAGCTTTCTTT | CSGTRDRVVTEAFF
TRBJ1-2 | TRBV7-2 | NA | NA | 14 | TGTGCCAGCAGCTTAGCGCAGGGTGGCTATGGCTACACCTTC | CASSLAQGGYGYTF
TRBJ2-2 | TRBV10-3 | NA | NA | 12 | TGTGCCATCACCAGCATCACCGGGGAGCTGTTTTTT | CAITSITGELFF
TRBJ2-3 | TRBV7-2 | NA | few | 12 | TGTGCCAGCAGCTTGTCCACAGATACGCAGTATTTT | CASSLSTDTQYF
TRBJ2-3 | TRBV5-1 | NA | few | 14 | TGCGCCAGCAGCTTCGGCAAAAGCACAGATACGCAGTATTTT | CASSFGKSTDTQYF
TRBJ2-4 | TRBV20-1 | NA | few | 11 | TGCAGTGCTAGGCACGGCGACATTCAGTACTTC | CSARHGDIQYF
TRBJ2-2 | TRBV7-2 | NA | NA | 13 | TGTGCCAGCAGCTCAGGGACTGTCGGGGAGCTGTTTTTT | CASSSGTVGELFF
TRBJ2-3 | TRBV9 | NA | NA | 14 | TGTGCCAGCAGCGTAAGGCCCGATCCAGATACGCAGTATTTT | CASSVRPDPDTQYF
TRBJ2-7 | TRBV30 | NA | few | 17 | TGTGCCTGGAGTGTACTACCGGCGGAGACTAGAACCTACGAGCAGTACTTC | CAWSVLPAETRTYEQYF